This T cell receptor beta chain is from a study of T cells in Graves' hyperthyroidism and ophthalmopathy. Study conclusions and caveats: Most thyroid clonotypes with frequency above 0.001 were detected in blood.

CDR3 size: 14 residues. Germline V lookup: CDR1 SGHKS, CDR2 YYEKEE (reference sequence). V dropped 0 bases and J dropped 0 bases, with 7 bases sitting between them. This clonotype appeared a few times. Its antigen is unknown. Researchers took RNA transcripts and amplified the TCR beta CDR3 regions from them. Using the HTBI primer set, a first-round RT-PCR was run on the TCR CDR3. Via MiXCR, TCRdb re-called the multiplex PCR reads, giving one row per CDR3 protein. The data show around 800,000 distinct CDR3 sequences, with 38% seen just once and approximately 8.7% held by the top ten. This receptor was obtained from a man aged 18 to 30 with Graves' hyperthyroidism. The V call is TRBV5-5, the J call TRBJ2-7; no clear D gene. The sample comprised blood. In DNA form, the CDR3 reads TGTGCCAGCAGCTTGGGGGCCACCTCCTACGAGCAGTACTTC. Translation: CASSLGATSYEQYF. The full variable domain, completed using reference TRBV5-5 and TRBJ2-7, is DAGVTQSPTHLIKTRGQQVTLRCSPISGHKSVSWYQQVLGQGPQFIFQYYEKEERGRGNFPDRFSARQFPNYSSELNVNALLLGDSALYLCASSLGATSYEQYFGPGTRLTVT.